The 20 T cell receptor beta chains given below trace back to one sample, sequenced in a study of patients and donors after allogeneic stem cell transplantation (dated by TCRdb to between 2020 and 2021). The library was generated by RT-PCR. TCRdb names NextSeq 550 as the instrument used. TCRdb ran its own pipeline on the public reads, namely fastp trimming at Q25 and MiXCR clone calling, and kept in-frame beta chains. For every CDR3 protein sequence, its rows merge into one entry that carries the most common genes and DNA. The sample table records approximately 210,000 distinct CDR3 sequences; around two fifths of these occur just once. The ten largest account for about 35% of the sample. The sample consisted of blood, either unsorted or a sorted T cell fraction (not recorded which). The receptors were sampled from a human donor who was either an allogeneic HSCT recipient or a stem cell or donor lymphocyte infusion donor (not recorded which). It is not recorded whose cells these are; they may come from a transplant donor.

This clonotype came up a few times. The CDR3 loop reads CASRLGASSYEQYF. The CDR3 region has the DNA TGTGCCAGCAGACTAGGGGCCAGCTCCTACGAGCAGTACTTC. J is TRBJ2-7 and V is TRBV27; the D call may be TRBD1 or TRBD2 (5 bases each). V was pared by 6 bases and J by 0 bases, with 12 bases between. The germline V gene has CDR1 MNHEY and CDR2 SMNVEV (reference sequence). This CDR3 comprises 14 residues.

V and J are TRBV6-2 or TRBV6-3 and TRBJ2-2; 8 bases match TRBD1. The V and J ends lost 4 bases and 5 bases, in that order; junction bases with no gene match: 3. There are 14 residues in the CDR3. CDR1 is MNHEY, CDR2 SVGEGT, per germline. CDR3 coding DNA: TGTGCCAGCAGTTGGACAGGGAAAACCGGGGAGCTGTTTTTT. Translated: CASSWTGKTGELFF.

V and J are TRBV6-4 and TRBJ2-1; D is ambiguous. The CDR3 length is 15 residues. In germline, CDR1 is MRHNA, CDR2 SNTAGT. V was shortened by 1 base and J by 2 bases, with 9 bases between the two germline ends. CDR3 sequence (DNA): TGTGCCAGCAGTGACTTTGTAGGGCCCTACAATGAGCAGTTCTTC. Translation gives CASSDFVGPYNEQFF.

The chain links TRBV6-5 to TRBJ1-1; D remains unclear. Trimming took off 4 bases at V and 2 bases at J, with 8 bases between the two ends. The CDR3 sequence is 13 residues long. From germline, CDR1 is MNHEY and CDR2 SVGAGI. The CDR3 reads CASSLEYNTEAFF. The CDR3 region has the DNA TGTGCCAGCAGTTTGGAATATAACACTGAAGCTTTCTTT.

The count of this clonotype is one. The chain is built from TRBV30 and TRBJ2-1; TRBD2 matches at 12 bases. This CDR3 has 17 residues. Looked up from germline, CDR1 is GTSNPN and CDR2 is SVGIG (reference sequence). V lost 0 bases and J lost 6; bases outside the gene matches: 9. CDR3 region: CAWSVRLAGVAPNEQFF. The CDR3 DNA is TGTGCCTGGAGTGTAAGACTAGCGGGAGTGGCCCCCAATGAGCAGTTCTTC.

This clonotype was detected only a few times. CDR3 residues: CASSTGQTPNEKLFF. DNA of the CDR3: TGTGCCAGCAGCACCGGACAGACGCCGAATGAAAAACTGTTTTTT. J is TRBJ1-4 and V is TRBV5-8, with D possibly TRBD1 on 6 matching bases. CDR3 length equals 15 residues. The germline V and J ends were trimmed by 4 bases and 5 bases, with 15 bases remaining between them. The germline gives CDR1 SGHTS, CDR2 YDEGEE.

This clonotype was detected only once. CDR3 in amino acids: CASSHLQGRGEQFF. CDR3 sequence (DNA): TGTGCCAGCAGCCATCTCCAGGGTAGGGGTGAGCAGTTCTTC. The chain uses TRBV7-9 and TRBJ2-1; D might be TRBD1 (5 bases). V was trimmed by 5 bases and J by 9 bases, leaving 17 bases between them. CDR1 SEHNR and CDR2 FQNEAQ come from the germline V gene (reference sequence). The CDR3 consists of 14 residues.

A few counts support this clonotype. This chain joins TRBV5-6 and TRBJ2-3; D is uncertain. The CDR3 totals 12 residues. The germline CDR1 and CDR2 sequences are SGHDT and YYEEEE. V gave up 0 bases and J gave up 11 bases, with 10 bases separating them. The CDR3 loop is CASSLDRRWQYF. The CDR3, as DNA: TGTGCCAGCAGCTTGGATCGCAGGTGGCAGTATTTT.

This clonotype was observed once. CDR3 DNA sequence: TGTGCCAGCAGCCACAGGGTCGCGGACGAAGAGCAGTACTTC. Protein: CASSHRVADEEQYF. The chain links TRBV13 to TRBJ2-7, with D perhaps matching TRBD1 (6 bases). The CDR3 loop spans 14 amino acids. Between the trimmed V and J ends, which lost 5 bases and 7 bases, there was a span of 18 bases. Germline CDR1 and CDR2: PRHDT and FYEKMQ (reference sequence).

CDR3: CASSSQGQGYTEAFF. The CDR3 DNA sequence: TGTGCCAGCAGTAGCCAGGGACAGGGATACACTGAAGCTTTCTTT. This sequence joins TRBV6-5 and TRBJ1-1; the match to TRBD1 covers 9 bases. CDR3 length: 15 residues. With V trimmed by 5 bases and J by 3 bases, 7 bases remained unmatched. In germline, CDR1 is MNHEY, CDR2 SVGAGI.

J is TRBJ2-1 and V is TRBV7-2, with TRBD2 as a possible D gene (5 bases). The CDR3 runs 15 residues. The V end lost 5 bases, the J end lost 2 bases, and 13 bases lay between the germline ends. CDR1 and CDR2 (germline): SGHTA, FQGNSA. The CDR3 reads CASSPEVGPYNEQFF. The CDR3 DNA follows: TGTGCCAGCAGCCCGGAGGTGGGCCCCTACAATGAGCAGTTCTTC.

The chain uses TRBV9 and TRBJ1-6; D not certain. The V gene's germline CDR1 is SGDLS and CDR2 YYNGEE. V lost 4 bases and J lost 7, with 12 bases in between. CDR3 size: 14 residues. The CDR3 DNA is TGTGCCAGCAGCTCGCGGACGGAGAATTCACCCCTCCACTTT. Amino acids: CASSSRTENSPLHF.

This clonotype turned up a few times. The chain has TRBV2 and TRBJ1-5, with D unresolved. CDR3 length: 15 residues. V shed 6 bases and J shed 0 bases, with 12 bases lying between them. Germline CDR1 is SNHLY and CDR2 is FYNNEI. The CDR3 is CASRYSGDSNQPQHF. The DNA of the CDR3 is TGTGCCAGCAGGTACAGTGGGGATAGCAATCAGCCCCAGCATTTT.

The gene calls are TRBV5-1 and TRBJ2-2, with TRBD1 as a possible D gene (6 bases). Germline V gene data show CDR1 as SGHRS and CDR2 as YFSETQ. This CDR3 has 15 amino acids. Trimming took 1 base from V and 6 from J, leaving 13 bases between them. In DNA form, the CDR3 reads TGCGCCAGCAGCTTGTGGACAGCTACCCCCGGGGAGCTGTTTTTT. It specifies CASSLWTATPGELFF.

This rearrangement joins TRBV5-1 to TRBJ2-3, with 14 bases lining up with TRBD2. The CDR3 has 18 amino acids. The germline V gene encodes CDR1 SGHRS and CDR2 YFSETQ. V trimming: 3 bases; J trimming: 2 bases; junction bases outside the gene matches: 8. CDR3 nucleotides: TGCGCCAGCAGCTCGAAGGGACTAGCGGGAGCGAACACAGATACGCAGTATTTT. Encoded protein: CASSSKGLAGANTDTQYF.

The genes are TRBV28 and TRBJ2-1; D gene unclear. Germline V gene sequence: CDR1 MDHEN, CDR2 SYDVKM. CDR3 length: 12 amino acids. Trimming cost V 5 bases and J 6 bases, with 8 bases left between them. CDR3 DNA sequence: TGTGCCAGCAGTCCCCGGGTCAATGAGCAGTTCTTC. Its translation: CASSPRVNEQFF.

The count of this clonotype is one. The chain links TRBV12-3 or TRBV12-4 to TRBJ2-7, with D possibly TRBD2 on 5 matching bases. The CDR3 loop spans 12 amino acids. Between the trimmed V and J ends, which lost 2 bases and 6 bases, there was a span of 8 bases. The CDR3 sequence is CASSLRTAEQYF. CDR3 coding DNA: TGTGCCAGCAGTTTACGGACTGCCGAGCAGTACTTC.

This chain connects TRBV5-6 to TRBJ2-3, with a possible D match to TRBD2 (6 bases). Trimming shortened V by 4 bases and J by 6 bases, and 15 bases separated the two germline ends. The CDR3 loop spans 14 amino acids. Germline V lookup: CDR1 SGHDT, CDR2 YYEEEE. Here the CDR3 reads CASSPGVGTDTQYF. The CDR3 DNA reads as TGTGCCAGCAGCCCGGGGGTGGGTACGGATACGCAGTATTTT. Full variable domain (rest looked up from reference TRBV5-6 and TRBJ2-3): DAGVTQSPTHLIKTRGQQVTLRCSPKSGHDTVSWYQQALGQGPQFIFQYYEEEERQRGNFPDRFSGHQFPNYSSELNVNALLLGDSALYLCASSPGVGTDTQYFGPGTRLTVL.

The chain links TRBV3-1 to TRBJ2-2, with D unclear. Germline CDR1 reads LGHDT; CDR2 reads YNNKEL (reference sequence). Trimming took off 2 bases at V and 5 bases at J, with 6 bases between the two ends. The CDR3 is 13 amino acids. DNA of the CDR3: TGTGCCAGCAGCCAAAGGGCAACCGGGGAGCTGTTTTTT. It codes for CASSQRATGELFF.

CDR3 nucleotides: TGTGCCAGCTCACCAGAGATGGCGACAGCTCCCTATAGCAATCAGCCCCAGCATTTT. Translation: CASSPEMATAPYSNQPQHF. The chain joins TRBV18 to TRBJ1-5; a weak D match, TRBD1 (5 bases). V shed 2 bases and J shed 0 bases, with 20 bases lying between them. Germline CDR1 reads KGHSH; CDR2 reads LQKENI. There are 19 residues in the CDR3. Full variable domain (rest looked up from reference TRBV18 and TRBJ1-5): NAGVMQNPRHLVRRRGQEARLRCSPMKGHSHVYWYRQLPEEGLKFMVYLQKENIIDESGMPKERFSAEFPKEGPSILRIQQVVRGDSAAYFCASSPEMATAPYSNQPQHFGDGTRLSIL.